The 17 T cell receptor beta chains in this list originate from one sample, sequenced in a study of blood T cells in healthy people across ages (dated by TCRdb to 2015 to 2017). Library preparation used 5' RACE. The run used an Illumina HiSeq 2500. A second PCR of about 7 to 12 cycles was run with a J-beta primer mix and a sample-barcoded 5' primer. Using fastp trimming at Q25 and MiXCR clonotype assembly, TCRdb reanalyzed the public sequencing data and kept in-frame beta chains. Rows with a matching CDR3 protein are joined into one entry that keeps the most common DNA and genes. For this sample the table gives about 1.4 million distinct CDR3 sequences, of which almost 60% were detected only once. Of the sample, 5.5% to 8% is held by the ten largest clones. Sequenced input: blood. The receptors were sampled from a man between 18 and 29 years old in good health.

The chain has TRBV15 and TRBJ1-2; D possibly corresponds to TRBD1 (5 bases). V lost 4 bases and J 2 bases, leaving 11 bases between the germline ends. The CDR3 runs to 14 residues. The germline V gene has CDR1 LNHNV and CDR2 YYDKDF (reference sequence). The CDR3 sequence: CATSTQGLNYGYTF. CDR3 sequence (DNA): TGTGCCACCAGCACTCAGGGATTAAACTATGGCTACACCTTC.

As to this clonotype: One end of the junction varies from germline; a read error may be responsible. The chain carries TRBV7-9 and TRBJ2-7; 9 bases map to TRBD2. The CDR3 totals 15 residues. CDR1 is SEHNR and CDR2 is FQNEAQ in the germline V gene (reference sequence). The CDR3 DNA reads as TGTGCCAGCAGCTCATCCGGGACTAGCTCCGACGAGCAGTACTTC. This gives the protein CASSSSGTSSDEQYF.

This clonotype was counted between two and nine times. This rearrangement joins TRBV5-6 to TRBJ2-1; D is unresolved. The V gene's germline CDR1 is SGHDT and CDR2 YYEEEE. V shed 4 bases and J shed 10 bases, with 12 bases lying between them. The CDR3 is 12 residues long. The CDR3 bases are TGTGCCAGCAGCCCCCGAGCTCGCGAGCAGTTCTTC. Amino acid sequence: CASSPRAREQFF.

On this clonotype itself: An end of the junction does not agree with germline; a read error may underlie this. The chain carries TRBV6-4 and TRBJ2-3; D might be TRBD1 (6 bases). CDR3 length: 14 residues. Germline V lookup: CDR1 MRHNA, CDR2 SNTAGT. Here the CDR3 reads CASSERGHTDTQYF. CDR3 sequence (DNA): TGTGCCAGCAGTGAGAGGGGACACACAGATACACAGTATTTT.

This clonotype was observed a handful of times. The CDR3 bases are TGTGCCAGCAGTTACTCTGTCCGCACCGAAGCTAACTATGGCTACACCTTC. It yields the protein CASSYSVRTEANYGYTF. V gene TRBV6-5 combines with J gene TRBJ1-2; no clear D. Trimming stripped 0 bases from V and 0 bases from J, with 14 bases between. This CDR3 region has 17 residues. Germline V CDR1 and CDR2: MNHEY, SVGAGI.

V and J are TRBV7-9 and TRBJ2-1; 9 positions agree with TRBD1. The CDR3 is 16 residues long. Unmatched junction bases numbered 9, after V lost 2 bases and J lost 7 bases. The V gene's germline CDR1 is SEHNR and CDR2 FQNEAQ (reference sequence). The CDR3 region is CASSLRFRDRDNEQFF. The CDR3 DNA sequence: TGTGCCAGCAGCTTAAGATTCCGGGACAGGGATAATGAGCAGTTCTTC. Full variable domain (outside the CDR3, taken from reference TRBV7-9 and TRBJ2-1): DTGVSQNPRHKITKRGQNVTFRCDPISEHNRLYWYRQTLGQGPEFLTYFQNEAQLEKSRLLSDRFSAERPKGSFSTLEIQRTEQGDSAMYLCASSLRFRDRDNEQFFGPGTRLTVL.

V and J are TRBV6-5 and TRBJ2-1; D may be TRBD1 or TRBD2 (5 bases each). Looked up from germline, CDR1 is MNHEY and CDR2 is SVGAGI. V was trimmed by 0 bases and J by 15 bases, leaving 12 bases between them. The CDR3 extends over 12 amino acids. The CDR3 nucleotides are TGTGCCAGCAGTTACTCGAGGGGATTCGCGTTCTTC. Encoded protein: CASSYSRGFAFF.

J is TRBJ2-1 and V is TRBV5-5, with 7 bases matching TRBD2. The V gene end was trimmed by 1 base and the J gene end by 8 bases; junction bases not matched to a gene: 18. This CDR3 has 18 amino acids. Germline V CDR1 and CDR2: SGHKS, YYEKEE (reference sequence). CDR3 in amino acids: CASSLRGVLAVSRYEQFF. CDR3 sequence (DNA): TGTGCCAGCAGCTTGCGGGGGGTGCTAGCGGTGAGTAGGTATGAGCAGTTCTTC. The variable domain in full, with the rest retrieved from reference TRBV5-5 and TRBJ2-1, is DAGVTQSPTHLIKTRGQQVTLRCSPISGHKSVSWYQQVLGQGPQFIFQYYEKEERGRGNFPDRFSARQFPNYSSELNVNALLLGDSALYLCASSLRGVLAVSRYEQFFGPGTRLTVL.

This clonotype showed up just a few times. The chain carries TRBV7-9 and TRBJ1-2, with a tentative D call TRBD1 (5 bases). The CDR3 spans 14 residues. Germline V gives CDR1 SEHNR, CDR2 FQNEAQ (reference sequence). Trimming pared 0 bases from V and 3 bases from J, leaving 8 bases between. The CDR3 DNA reads as TGTGCCAGCAGCTTAGCTCCGGGACACTATGGCTACACCTTC. This translates into CASSLAPGHYGYTF.

This sequence joins TRBV15 and TRBJ2-5; 9 bases match TRBD1. The germline V gene encodes CDR1 LNHNV and CDR2 YYDKDF (reference sequence). Germline trimming cut 5 bases from V and 4 bases from J; bases unmatched to any gene: 11. This CDR3 region has 16 residues. CDR3 loop: CATSAGSTGGGETQYF. The CDR3, as DNA: TGTGCCACCAGCGCCGGCTCGACAGGGGGAGGAGAGACCCAGTACTTC.

The J gene is TRBJ2-4, the V gene TRBV11-2, with D perhaps matching TRBD1 (6 bases). V was shortened by 4 bases and J by 0 bases, with 13 bases between the two germline ends. This CDR3 contains 16 residues. Germline V gene lookup returns CDR1 SGHAT and CDR2 FQNNGV. CDR3 DNA sequence: TGTGCCAGCAGCTCTCGGGACACCCGAGCCAAAAACATTCAGTACTTC. It encodes CASSSRDTRAKNIQYF.

In its sample, this clonotype was seen once. V and J are TRBV10-3 and TRBJ1-5; D is unresolved. CDR1 and CDR2 from the germline V gene are ENHRY and SYGVKD. The CDR3 consists of 13 residues. V was pared by 6 bases and J by 5 bases, with 11 bases between. The CDR3 coding sequence is TGTGCCATCAGCGAGGACGCAGATCAGCCCCAGCATTTT. It translates to CAISEDADQPQHF.

The chain combines TRBV29-1 with TRBJ2-1; 8 bases align to TRBD1. The CDR3 runs to 14 residues. Trimming at V came to 5 bases and at J to 5 bases, leaving 8 bases not matched to a gene. CDR1 and CDR2 (germline): SQVTM, ANQGSEA. CDR3 DNA: TGCAGCGTTCCTCCAGGGGGCAGAGACAATGAGCAGTTCTTC. Its translation is CSVPPGGRDNEQFF.

As for this clonotype: At one boundary the junction diverges from the germline segment, which might be a read error. J is TRBJ2-6 and V is TRBV5-1; unclear D gene. The length of the CDR3 is 10 residues. In germline, CDR1 is SGHRS, CDR2 YFSETQ. The chain's CDR3 is CASSLNVLTF. The CDR3 bases are TGCGCCAGTAGCTTGAACGTCCTGACTTTC.

In DNA form, the CDR3 reads TGTGCCAGCAGTTCAAGCTACCGCGGGACAGCGTACTTC. As protein: CASSSSYRGTAYF. The rearrangement uses TRBV12-3 or TRBV12-4 and TRBJ2-5, with a tentative D call TRBD1 (7 bases). Deletions cut 4 bases from V and 13 bases from J, with 19 bases between. The CDR3 has 13 amino acids.

This clonotype was observed a few times. The chain employs TRBV10-3 and TRBJ1-2, with 9 bases that match TRBD1. Germline V lookup: CDR1 ENHRY, CDR2 SYGVKD. V gave up 10 bases and J gave up 3 bases; unmatched junction bases: 6. The CDR3 is made up of 13 amino acids. The CDR3 DNA is TGTGCCAGTTGGGGACAGGGTGACTATGGCTACACCTTC. Its translation: CASWGQGDYGYTF.

This clonotype was seen only a few times. The chain uses TRBV20-1 and TRBJ2-1; TRBD2 is a possible D gene (6 bases). Trimming removed 0 bases from V and 3 bases from J, with 12 bases in between. Germline loops: CDR1 DFQATT, CDR2 SNEGSKA (reference sequence). CDR3 size: 15 residues. This CDR3 is CSARDRGNHYNEQFF. In nucleotides, the CDR3 is TGCAGTGCTAGAGATCGGGGGAACCACTACAATGAGCAGTTCTTC.